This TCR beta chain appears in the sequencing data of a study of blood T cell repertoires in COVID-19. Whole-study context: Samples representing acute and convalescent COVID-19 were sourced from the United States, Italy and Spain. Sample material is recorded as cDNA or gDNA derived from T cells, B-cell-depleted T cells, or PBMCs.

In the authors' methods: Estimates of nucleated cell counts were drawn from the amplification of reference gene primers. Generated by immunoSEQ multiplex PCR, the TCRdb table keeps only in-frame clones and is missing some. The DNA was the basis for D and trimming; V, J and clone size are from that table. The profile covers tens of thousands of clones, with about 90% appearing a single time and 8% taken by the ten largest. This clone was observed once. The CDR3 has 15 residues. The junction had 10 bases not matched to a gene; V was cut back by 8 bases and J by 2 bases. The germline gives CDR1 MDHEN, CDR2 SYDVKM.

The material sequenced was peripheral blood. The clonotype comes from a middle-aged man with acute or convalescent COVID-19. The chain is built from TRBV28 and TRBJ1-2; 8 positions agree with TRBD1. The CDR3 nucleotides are TGTGCCAGCTTTGTCCAGGGGGCGGCGAACTATGGCTACACCTTC. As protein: CASFVQGAANYGYTF.